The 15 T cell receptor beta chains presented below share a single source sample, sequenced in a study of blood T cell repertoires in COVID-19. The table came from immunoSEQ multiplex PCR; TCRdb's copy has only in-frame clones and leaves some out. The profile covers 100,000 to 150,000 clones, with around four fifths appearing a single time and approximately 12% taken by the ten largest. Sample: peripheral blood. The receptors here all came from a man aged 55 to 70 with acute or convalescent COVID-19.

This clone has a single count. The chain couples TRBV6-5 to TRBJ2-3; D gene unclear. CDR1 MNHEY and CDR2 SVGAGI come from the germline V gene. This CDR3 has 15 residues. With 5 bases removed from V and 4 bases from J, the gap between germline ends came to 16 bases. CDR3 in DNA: TGTGCCAGCAGTAAGACTCCTTGGAATGCAGATACGCAGTATTTT. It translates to CASSKTPWNADTQYF.

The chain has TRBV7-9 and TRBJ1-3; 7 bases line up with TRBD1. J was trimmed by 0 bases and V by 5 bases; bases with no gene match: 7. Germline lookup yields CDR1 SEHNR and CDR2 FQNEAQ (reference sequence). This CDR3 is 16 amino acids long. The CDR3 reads CASSGHRGRSGNTIYF. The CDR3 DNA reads TGTGCCAGCAGCGGTCACAGGGGCCGCTCTGGAAACACCATATATTTT.

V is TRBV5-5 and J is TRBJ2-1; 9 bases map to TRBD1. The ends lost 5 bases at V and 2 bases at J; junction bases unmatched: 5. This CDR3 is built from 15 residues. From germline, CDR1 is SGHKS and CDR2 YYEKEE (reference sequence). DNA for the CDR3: TGTGCCAGCAGTGCACAGGGGGCAACCTACAATGAGCAGTTCTTC. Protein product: CASSAQGATYNEQFF.

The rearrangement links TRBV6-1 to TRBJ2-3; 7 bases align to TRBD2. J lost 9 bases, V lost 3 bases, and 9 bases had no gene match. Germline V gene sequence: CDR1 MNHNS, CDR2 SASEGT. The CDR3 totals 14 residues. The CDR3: CASSEGLPPGTQYF. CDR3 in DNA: TGTGCCAGCAGTGAGGGACTACCTCCCGGGACGCAGTATTTT.

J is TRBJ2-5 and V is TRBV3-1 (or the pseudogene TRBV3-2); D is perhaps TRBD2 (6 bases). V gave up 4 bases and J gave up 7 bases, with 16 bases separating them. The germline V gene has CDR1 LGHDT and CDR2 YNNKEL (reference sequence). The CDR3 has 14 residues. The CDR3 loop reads CASSLGGDPGTQYF. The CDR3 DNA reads TGTGCCAGCAGCCTGGGCGGGGACCCGGGGACCCAGTACTTC.

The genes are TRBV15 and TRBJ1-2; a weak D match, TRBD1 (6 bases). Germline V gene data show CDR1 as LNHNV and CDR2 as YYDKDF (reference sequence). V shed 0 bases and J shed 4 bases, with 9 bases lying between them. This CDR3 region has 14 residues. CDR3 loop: CATSRDLTGYGYTF. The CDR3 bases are TGTGCCACCAGCAGAGATTTGACAGGCTATGGCTACACCTTC. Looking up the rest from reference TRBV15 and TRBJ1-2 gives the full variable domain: DAMVIQNPRYQVTQFGKPVTLSCSQTLNHNVMYWYQQKSSQAPKLLFHYYDKDFNNEADTPDNFQSRRPNTSFCFLDIRSPGLGDTAMYLCATSRDLTGYGYTFGSGTRLTVV.

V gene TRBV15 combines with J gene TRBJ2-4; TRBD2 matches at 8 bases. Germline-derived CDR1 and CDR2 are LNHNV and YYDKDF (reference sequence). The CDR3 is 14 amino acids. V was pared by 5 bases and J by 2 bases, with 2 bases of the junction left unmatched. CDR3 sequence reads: CATSRGGTKNIQYF. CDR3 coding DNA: TGTGCCACCAGCCGGGGGGGAACCAAAAACATTCAGTACTTC. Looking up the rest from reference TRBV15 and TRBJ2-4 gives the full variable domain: DAMVIQNPRYQVTQFGKPVTLSCSQTLNHNVMYWYQQKSSQAPKLLFHYYDKDFNNEADTPDNFQSRRPNTSFCFLDIRSPGLGDTAMYLCATSRGGTKNIQYFGAGTRLSVL.

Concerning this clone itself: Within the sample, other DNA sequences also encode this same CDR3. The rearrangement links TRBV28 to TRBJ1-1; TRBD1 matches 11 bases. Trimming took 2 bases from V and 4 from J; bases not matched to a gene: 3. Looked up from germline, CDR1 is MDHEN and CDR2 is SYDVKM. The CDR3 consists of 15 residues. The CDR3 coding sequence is TGTGCCAGCAGTTTACCCGGGACAGGGGGCACTGAAGCTTTCTTT. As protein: CASSLPGTGGTEAFF.

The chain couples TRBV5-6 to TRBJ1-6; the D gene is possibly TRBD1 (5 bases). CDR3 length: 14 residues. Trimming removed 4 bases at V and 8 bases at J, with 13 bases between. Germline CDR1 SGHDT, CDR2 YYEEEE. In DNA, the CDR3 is TGTGCCAGCAGCCGCGGGACGGGAGATTCACCCCTCCACTTT. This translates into CASSRGTGDSPLHF.

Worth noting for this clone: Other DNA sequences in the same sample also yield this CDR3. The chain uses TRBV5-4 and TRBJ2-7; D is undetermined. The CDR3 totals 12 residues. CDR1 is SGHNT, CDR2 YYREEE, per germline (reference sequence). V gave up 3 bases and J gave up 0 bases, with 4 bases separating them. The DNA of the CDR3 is TGTGCCAGCAGCTCGAGCTCCTACGAGCAGTACTTC. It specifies CASSSSSYEQYF. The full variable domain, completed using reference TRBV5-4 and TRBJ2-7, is ETGVTQSPTHLIKTRGQQVTLRCSSQSGHNTVSWYQQALGQGPQFIFQYYREEENGRGNFPPRFSGLQFPNYSSELNVNALELDDSALYLCASSSSSYEQYFGPGTRLTVT.

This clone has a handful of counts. CDR3 in amino acids: CASSVEISGANVLTF. The CDR3 DNA is TGTGCCAGCAGTGTAGAGATCTCTGGGGCCAACGTCCTGACTTTC. The chain couples TRBV2 to TRBJ2-6; no definite D call. Trimming left V 4 bases short and J 0 bases short, with 7 bases between. CDR1 and CDR2 (germline): SNHLY, FYNNEI. This CDR3 contains 15 residues.

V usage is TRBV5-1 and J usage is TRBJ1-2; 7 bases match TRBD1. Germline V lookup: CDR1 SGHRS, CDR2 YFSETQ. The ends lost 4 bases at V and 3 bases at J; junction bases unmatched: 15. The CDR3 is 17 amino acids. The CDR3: CASSTIPTGREYYGYTF. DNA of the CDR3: TGCGCCAGCAGCACAATACCGACAGGGCGGGAATACTATGGCTACACCTTC.

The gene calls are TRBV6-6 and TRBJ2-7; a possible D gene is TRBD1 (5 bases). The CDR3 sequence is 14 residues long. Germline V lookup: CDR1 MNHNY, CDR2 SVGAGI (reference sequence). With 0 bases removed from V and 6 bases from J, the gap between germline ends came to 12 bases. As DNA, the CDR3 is TGTGCCAGCAGTTACTCATCGCAGGGTTCCGAGCAGTACTTC. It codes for CASSYSSQGSEQYF.

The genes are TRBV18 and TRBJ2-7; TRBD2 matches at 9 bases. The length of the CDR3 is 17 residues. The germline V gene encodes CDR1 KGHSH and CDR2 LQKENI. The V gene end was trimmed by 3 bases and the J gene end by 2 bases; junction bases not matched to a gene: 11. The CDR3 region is CASSPSISTSGPYEQYF. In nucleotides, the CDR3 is TGTGCCAGCTCACCGAGTATTTCGACTAGCGGCCCCTACGAGCAGTACTTC.

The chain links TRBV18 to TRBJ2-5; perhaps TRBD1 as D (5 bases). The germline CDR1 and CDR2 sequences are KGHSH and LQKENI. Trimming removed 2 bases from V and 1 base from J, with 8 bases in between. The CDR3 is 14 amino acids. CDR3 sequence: CASSPFQGQETQYF. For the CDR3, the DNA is TGTGCCAGCTCACCATTCCAGGGCCAAGAGACCCAGTACTTC.